These 31 T cell receptor beta chains originate from one sample sequenced in a study of T cells after yellow fever vaccination. TCRdb redid the calling of the 5' RACE reads with MiXCR, one entry per CDR3 protein. In the table there are a few hundred thousand distinct CDR3 sequences, approximately 13% of which are singletons. The material sequenced was CD4+ T cells sorted from PBMCs, taken 45 days after the yellow fever booster vaccination. Receptors were obtained from a man under 40 who received the YFV17D yellow fever vaccine.

This clonotype was detected only a few times. V usage is TRBV20-1 and J usage is TRBJ2-7; possible D gene TRBD2, 6 bases. Trimming took 0 bases from V and 4 from J, leaving 19 bases between them. The V gene's germline CDR1 is DFQATT and CDR2 SNEGSKA (reference sequence). This CDR3 contains 16 residues. The DNA of the CDR3 is TGCAGTGCTAGAGATGGGTCTGGCGGGACGGGATACGAGCAGTACTTC. Its protein product is CSARDGSGGTGYEQYF.

The V call is TRBV7-6, the J call TRBJ2-5; 8 bases map to TRBD2. Trimming removed 0 bases from V and 5 bases from J; junction bases left unmatched: 5. This CDR3 region has 15 residues. Looked up from germline, CDR1 is SGHVS and CDR2 is FNYEAQ. CDR3 amino acids: CASSLAPSGCETQYF. The CDR3 nucleotides are TGTGCCAGCAGCTTAGCACCTAGCGGGTGTGAGACCCAGTACTTC. The full variable domain, rest sourced from reference TRBV7-6 and TRBJ2-5, is GAGVSQSPRYKVTKRGQDVALRCDPISGHVSLYWYRQALGQGPEFLTYFNYEAQQDKSGLPNDRFSAERPEGSISTLTIQRTEQRDSAMYRCASSLAPSGCETQYFGPGTRLLVL.

Many counts were recorded for this clonotype. The V call is TRBV5-1, the J call TRBJ2-5; D might be TRBD1 (6 bases). Trimming shortened V by 7 bases and J by 5 bases, and 18 bases separated the two germline ends. There are 14 residues in the CDR3. Germline V CDR1 and CDR2: SGHRS, YFSETQ. CDR3 nucleotide sequence: TGCGCCAGCGGTCCACAGGGTGCTAGGGAGACCCAGTACTTC. This translates into CASGPQGARETQYF.

In this sample, this clonotype turned up a few times. The chain carries TRBV16 and TRBJ2-7, with 14 bases matching TRBD2. Looked up from germline, CDR1 is KGHSY and CDR2 is FQNENV. The CDR3 totals 16 residues. Trimming at V came to 2 bases and at J to 5 bases, leaving 5 bases not matched to a gene. CDR3 loop: CASSQLGLAGEHEQYF. CDR3 sequence (DNA): TGTGCCAGCAGCCAACTGGGACTAGCGGGAGAACACGAGCAGTACTTC.

This rearrangement joins TRBV7-2 to TRBJ2-7; TRBD1 might be the D (5 bases). V lost 1 base and J 1 base, leaving 17 bases between the germline ends. CDR3 length: 17 residues. Germline CDR1 is SGHTA and CDR2 is FQGNSA. The CDR3 protein is CASSLGAGNRISYEQYF. CDR3 nucleotide sequence: TGTGCCAGCAGCTTAGGAGCAGGGAACAGGATATCCTACGAGCAGTACTTC.

In its sample, this clonotype was seen many times. V and J are TRBV7-2 and TRBJ2-7; 9 nucleotides align to TRBD2. CDR3 size: 17 residues. V trimming: 5 bases; J trimming: 0 bases; junction bases outside the gene matches: 11. Germline V gene sequence: CDR1 SGHTA, CDR2 FQGNSA. The CDR3 region is CASSDPAGGTSSYEQYF. In DNA, the CDR3 is TGTGCCAGCAGCGACCCAGCGGGAGGAACTTCCTCCTACGAGCAGTACTTC.

In its sample, this clonotype was seen a few times. The chain uses TRBV25-1 and TRBJ2-5; D not certain. Germline V gene data show CDR1 as MGHDK and CDR2 as SYGVNS. The length of the CDR3 is 11 residues. Between the trimmed V and J ends, which lost 6 bases and 5 bases, there was a span of 7 bases. This CDR3 reads CASRLSETQYF. The CDR3 coding sequence is TGTGCCAGCAGACTCTCCGAGACCCAGTACTTC.

The V call is TRBV14, the J call TRBJ2-4; D remains unclear. Trimming shortened V by 0 bases and J by 1 base, and 4 bases separated the two germline ends. The length of the CDR3 is 14 residues. Germline V gene data show CDR1 as SGHDN and CDR2 as FVKESK. The CDR3 spells CASSQERAKNIQYF. CDR3 bases: TGTGCCAGCAGCCAAGAACGGGCCAAAAACATTCAGTACTTC.

The chain joins TRBV6-2 or TRBV6-3 to TRBJ1-5, with unresolved D. CDR3 length equals 13 residues. V lost 6 bases and J 8 bases, leaving 14 bases between the germline ends. Germline V gives CDR1 MNHEY, CDR2 SVGEGT. The CDR3 is CASRADTWKPQHF. As DNA, the CDR3 is TGTGCCAGCAGGGCGGATACATGGAAGCCCCAGCATTTT.

This clonotype was detected a few times. The genes are TRBV29-1 and TRBJ2-5; a weak D match, TRBD1 (6 bases). V was clipped by 4 bases and J by 3 bases, with 12 bases between them. Germline-derived CDR1 and CDR2 are SQVTM and ANQGSEA. This CDR3 contains 13 residues. The CDR3 DNA follows: TGCAGCGTTGTTGCGACAGGCAAAGAGACCCAGTACTTC. Translated, it gives CSVVATGKETQYF.

The J gene is TRBJ2-1, the V gene TRBV7-3, with TRBD2 matching 7 bases. Trimming cost V 5 bases and J 8 bases; bases outside gene matches: 6. The CDR3 has 13 amino acids. Germline V gene data show CDR1 as SGHTA and CDR2 as FQGTGA. CDR3 residues: CASSVRLADEQFF. CDR3 in DNA: TGTGCCAGCAGCGTGAGACTAGCCGATGAGCAGTTCTTC.

Concerning this clonotype itself: The junction departs from the called germline gene at one end, perhaps through a read error. The rearrangement joins TRBV18 to TRBJ2-4; TRBD2 might be the D (6 bases). Germline V gene data show CDR1 as KGHSH and CDR2 as LQKENI. This CDR3 has 17 amino acids. The CDR3 sequence is CTSSPLGGTLAKNIQYF. DNA of the CDR3: TGTACCAGCTCACCATTAGGAGGGACTCTAGCCAAAAACATTCAGTACTTC.

The V call is TRBV20-1, the J call TRBJ1-5, with D maybe TRBD1 (6 bases). The CDR3 is made up of 15 amino acids. V lost 5 bases to trimming and J lost 3 bases, with 17 bases between them. The germline V gene has CDR1 DFQATT and CDR2 SNEGSKA (reference sequence). CDR3 nucleotide sequence: TGCAGTGCTCCCCGAGGCCAGGGGCTCAATCAGCCCCAGCATTTT. This gives the protein CSAPRGQGLNQPQHF.

The genes are TRBV24-1 and TRBJ2-2, with 12 nucleotides matching TRBD2. V shed 6 bases, J shed 3 bases, and the junction held 4 bases outside the gene matches. CDR1 is KGHDR and CDR2 is SFDVKD in the germline V gene. The CDR3 loop spans 16 amino acids. CDR3 nucleotide sequence: TGTGCCACCAGTCGGACTAGCGGGACCGACACCGGGGAGCTGTTTTTT. Amino acid sequence: CATSRTSGTDTGELFF.

In its sample, this clonotype was seen a few times. The chain recombines TRBV20-1 with TRBJ2-3; TRBD1 matches 9 bases. This CDR3 has 12 amino acids. Trimming at V came to 4 bases and at J to 6 bases, leaving 2 bases not matched to a gene. Germline V lookup: CDR1 DFQATT, CDR2 SNEGSKA (reference sequence). The CDR3 loop is CSANDRGDTQYF. The CDR3 nucleotides are TGCAGTGCTAACGACAGGGGGGATACGCAGTATTTT.

The chain links TRBV3-1 to TRBJ2-7; D uncertain. The germline V and J ends were trimmed by 3 bases and 1 base, with 22 bases remaining between them. The length of the CDR3 is 18 residues. Germline V gene lookup returns CDR1 LGHDT and CDR2 YNNKEL (reference sequence). CDR3 coding DNA: TGTGCCAGCAGCCATAATCTCGTATCGCGGTATGTTTCCTACGAGCAGTACTTC. Encoded protein: CASSHNLVSRYVSYEQYF.

In DNA, the CDR3 is TGCAGTGCCAGATCGGGGGGCGCAACAGATACGCAGTATTTT. It yields the protein CSARSGGATDTQYF. This rearrangement joins TRBV20-1 to TRBJ2-3, with D perhaps matching TRBD2 (7 bases). The germline CDR1 and CDR2 sequences are DFQATT and SNEGSKA (reference sequence). The length of the CDR3 is 14 residues. V lost 6 bases to trimming and J lost 3 bases, with 16 bases between them.

This clonotype showed up just a few times. The chain is built from TRBV12-3 or TRBV12-4 and TRBJ1-3; perhaps TRBD1 as D (5 bases). V was pared by 6 bases and J by 5 bases, with 17 bases between. This CDR3 is built from 15 residues. The CDR3, as DNA: TGTGCCAGCAGCCCAAGGGGCAGATCTAGAAACACCATATATTTT. This encodes CASSPRGRSRNTIYF.

This clonotype has ten or more counts. DNA of the CDR3: TGTGCCAGCAGTCCAGCGGGAGGCCTTTACAATGAGCAGTTCTTC. The encoded protein is CASSPAGGLYNEQFF. The chain links TRBV6-2 or TRBV6-3 to TRBJ2-1, with TRBD2 matching 9 bases. V gave up 5 bases and J gave up 4 bases; unmatched junction bases: 6. This CDR3 contains 15 residues. Germline loops: CDR1 MNHEY, CDR2 SVGEGT.

This clonotype occurred a few times. Here the CDR3 reads CSARTGAETQYF. CDR3 coding DNA: TGCAGTGCTAGAACGGGAGCCGAGACCCAGTACTTC. The chain uses TRBV20-1 and TRBJ2-5; possible D gene TRBD2, 6 bases. Looked up from germline, CDR1 is DFQATT and CDR2 is SNEGSKA (reference sequence). The germline V and J ends were trimmed by 2 bases and 5 bases, with 9 bases remaining between them. CDR3 length: 12 amino acids.

The V and J genes are TRBV27 and TRBJ2-5, with 12 bases identical to TRBD2. The CDR3 has 16 residues. Germline V gives CDR1 MNHEY, CDR2 SMNVEV (reference sequence). The junction had 11 bases not matched to a gene; V was cut back by 5 bases and J by 7 bases. In nucleotides, the CDR3 is TGTGCCAGCAGTACCGGGACTAGCGGGTGGGGTTGGACCCAGTACTTC. It encodes CASSTGTSGWGWTQYF.

This clonotype was detected a few times. V is TRBV20-1 and J is TRBJ2-2; D not certain. CDR1 is DFQATT and CDR2 is SNEGSKA in the germline V gene (reference sequence). V lost 4 bases and J lost 1, with 10 bases in between. There are 14 residues in the CDR3. CDR3 DNA sequence: TGCAGTGCTATCGGGTCCAAGAACACCGGGGAGCTGTTTTTT. Translating gives CSAIGSKNTGELFF.

This clonotype has only a few counts. The chain recombines TRBV14 with TRBJ2-7; D may be TRBD1 (5 bases). Germline lookup yields CDR1 SGHDN and CDR2 FVKESK. The CDR3 sequence is 14 residues long. V shed 2 bases and J shed 2 bases, with 10 bases lying between them. The CDR3 is CASSQRRQTYEQYF. CDR3 coding DNA: TGTGCCAGCAGCCAACGACGACAGACCTACGAGCAGTACTTC.

This sequence joins TRBV7-2 and TRBJ2-6; no clear D gene. The CDR3 runs 15 residues. V was shortened by 5 bases and J by 2 bases, with 10 bases between the two germline ends. Germline V lookup: CDR1 SGHTA, CDR2 FQGNSA. The CDR3 region has the DNA TGTGCCAGCAGCCCCCTGCGGCCTGGGGCCAACGTCCTGACTTTC. Translating it yields CASSPLRPGANVLTF.

The chain has TRBV12-3 or TRBV12-4 and TRBJ2-1, with D tentatively TRBD2 (6 bases). Trimming cost V 2 bases and J 4 bases, with 12 bases left between them. CDR3 length: 15 residues. CDR3 amino acids: CASSLSIAVYNEQFF. For the CDR3, the DNA is TGTGCCAGCAGTTTATCCATAGCGGTATACAATGAGCAGTTCTTC.

The sample holds a few counts of this clonotype. The chain uses TRBV28 and TRBJ2-3, with D possibly being TRBD2 (7 bases). The CDR3 has 11 residues. Germline CDR1 is MDHEN and CDR2 is SYDVKM. V was clipped by 11 bases and J by 8 bases, with 14 bases between them. CDR3 bases: TGTGCCGCAACCGGGGGGCCTACGCAGTATTTT. Translated, it gives CAATGGPTQYF. The full variable domain, completed using reference TRBV28 and TRBJ2-3, is DVKVTQSSRYLVKRTGEKVFLECVQDMDHENMFWYRQDPGLGLRLIYFSYDVKMKEKGDIPEGYSVSREKKERFSLILESASTNQTSMYLCAATGGPTQYFGPGTRLTVL.

The chain is built from TRBV12-3 or TRBV12-4 and TRBJ2-5, with D tentatively TRBD2 (6 bases). The CDR3 runs to 13 residues. With 9 bases removed from V and 5 bases from J, the gap between germline ends came to 16 bases. The chain's CDR3 is CASSRDFRETQYF. CDR3 nucleotides: TGTGCCAGTTCCAGGGACTTCCGCGAGACCCAGTACTTC.

The chain carries TRBV5-6 and TRBJ2-7; 7 bases align to TRBD1. Germline loops: CDR1 SGHDT, CDR2 YYEEEE. V shed 6 bases, J shed 7 bases, and the junction held 13 bases outside the gene matches. The CDR3 has 14 residues. CDR3 sequence reads: CASNWKGTAGEQYF. CDR3 sequence (DNA): TGTGCCAGCAACTGGAAGGGGACAGCTGGGGAGCAGTACTTC.

The rearrangement links TRBV4-3 to TRBJ2-3, with a weak D call TRBD1 (5 bases). The CDR3 extends over 15 amino acids. Germline V gene lookup returns CDR1 LGHNA and CDR2 YSLEER. V lost 0 bases to trimming and J lost 4 bases, with 11 bases between them. The CDR3 region is CASSQEGPASDTQYF. The CDR3 DNA reads TGCGCCAGCAGCCAAGAGGGGCCGGCCTCAGATACGCAGTATTTT.

This clonotype was observed a few times. V is TRBV5-1 and J is TRBJ2-3; D is perhaps TRBD2 (5 bases). Trimming removed 10 bases at V and 0 bases at J, with 18 bases between. The CDR3 is made up of 15 amino acids. Germline CDR1 is SGHRS and CDR2 is YFSETQ. CDR3: CASTRDSASTDTQYF. DNA of the CDR3: TGCGCCTCCACTCGGGATAGCGCGAGCACAGATACGCAGTATTTT. Combining the CDR3 with reference TRBV5-1 and TRBJ2-3 gives the whole variable domain KAGVTQTPRYLIKTRGQQVTLSCSPISGHRSVSWYQQTPGQGLQFLFEYFSETQRNKGNFPGRFSGRQFSNSRSEMNVSTLELGDSALYLCASTRDSASTDTQYFGPGTRLTVL.

The chain combines TRBV24-1 with TRBJ2-1; 11 nucleotides agree with TRBD1. Unmatched junction bases numbered 10, after V lost 4 bases and J lost 9 bases. Germline V gives CDR1 KGHDR, CDR2 SFDVKD. CDR3 size: 16 residues. This CDR3 is CATSDSGQGARSEQFF. For the CDR3, the DNA is TGTGCCACCAGTGACTCCGGACAGGGGGCGCGGAGTGAGCAGTTCTTC.